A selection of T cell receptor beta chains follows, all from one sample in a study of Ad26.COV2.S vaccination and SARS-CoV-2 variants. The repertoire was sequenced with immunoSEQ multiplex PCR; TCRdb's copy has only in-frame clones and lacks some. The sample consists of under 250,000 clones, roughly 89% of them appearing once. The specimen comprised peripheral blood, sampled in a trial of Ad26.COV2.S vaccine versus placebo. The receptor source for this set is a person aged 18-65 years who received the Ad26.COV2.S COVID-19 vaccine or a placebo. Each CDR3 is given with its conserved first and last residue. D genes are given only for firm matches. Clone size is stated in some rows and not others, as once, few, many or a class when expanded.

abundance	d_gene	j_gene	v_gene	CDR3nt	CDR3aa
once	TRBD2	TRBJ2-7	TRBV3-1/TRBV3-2	TGTGCCAGCAGCCAAGCCCTAAGCGGGGGGGCCGGCGGGGAGCAGTACTTC	CASSQALSGGAGGEQYF
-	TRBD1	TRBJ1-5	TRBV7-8	TGTGCCAGCAGCTTGCACAGGGGGCAAAATCAGCCCCAGCATTTT	CASSLHRGQNQPQHF
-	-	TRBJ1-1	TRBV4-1	TGCGCCAGCAGCCAAGGGGGAGGGAGGGATTTGAACACTGAAGCTTTCTTT	CASSQGGGRDLNTEAFF
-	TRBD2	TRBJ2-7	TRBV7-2	TGTGCCAGCAGCTTAGATGGCGGGGGGTACTCCTACGAGCAGTACTTC	CASSLDGGGYSYEQYF
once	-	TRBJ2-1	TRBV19	TGTGCCAGTAGCAAAACAGGAAGCTCCTACAATGAGCAGTTCTTC	CASSKTGSSYNEQFF
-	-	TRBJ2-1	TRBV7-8	TGTGCCAGCAGCTTAGTCCCCCTCAGCTCCTACAATGAGCAGTTCTTC	CASSLVPLSSYNEQFF
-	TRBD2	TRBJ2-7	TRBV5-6	TGTGCCAGCAGCCGAAAAACTAGCGCCTACTACGAGCAGTACTTC	CASSRKTSAYYEQYF
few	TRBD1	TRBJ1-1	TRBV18	TGTGCCAGCTCAAGAGGGGGCAAGGGAACTGAAGCTTTCTTT	CASSRGGKGTEAFF
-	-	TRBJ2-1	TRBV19	TGTGCCAGTAGTATCAGCGTCCGCTCCTACAATGAGCAGTTCTTC	CASSISVRSYNEQFF
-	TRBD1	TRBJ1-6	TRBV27	TGTGCCAGCAGCTGGACAGGGGGAGATTCACCCCTCCACTTT	CASSWTGGDSPLHF
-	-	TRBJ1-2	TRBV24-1	TGTGCCACCTCCAGCAGGGTGAACGAAGCTAACTATGGCTACACCTTC	CATSSRVNEANYGYTF
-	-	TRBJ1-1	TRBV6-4	TGTGCCAGCAGTGAAAGGGAGAACACTGAAGCTTTCTTT	CASSERENTEAFF
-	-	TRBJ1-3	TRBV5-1	TGCGCCAGCAGCTTGGGGGCCAGCTCTGGAAACACCATATATTTT	CASSLGASSGNTIYF
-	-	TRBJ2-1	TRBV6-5	TGTGCCAGCGGCAGAGGGAGCTCCTACAATGAGCAGTTCTTC	CASGRGSSYNEQFF
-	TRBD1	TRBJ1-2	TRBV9	TGTGCCAGCAGCGCCCTGACAGGGGACCATGGCTACACCTTC	CASSALTGDHGYTF
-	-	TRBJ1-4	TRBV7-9	TGTGCCAGCAGTTTGCTCGGGGAAAGTAAAAAACTGTTTTTT	CASSLLGESKKLFF
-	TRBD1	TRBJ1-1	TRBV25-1	TGTGCCAGCAGCTCGGGACAGGGGGTTGAAGCTTTCTTT	CASSSGQGVEAFF
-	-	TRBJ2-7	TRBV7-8	TGTGCCAGCAGCTTCTCCATCCGGCCCGGGCAGTACGAGCAGTACTTC	CASSFSIRPGQYEQYF
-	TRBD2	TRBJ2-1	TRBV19	TGTGCCAGTTCGACTGGGAGGGCCTACAATGAGCAGTTCTTC	CASSTGRAYNEQFF
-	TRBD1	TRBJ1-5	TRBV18	TGTGCCAGCTCACCGACAGGGCTAGGTCAGCCCCAGCATTTT	CASSPTGLGQPQHF
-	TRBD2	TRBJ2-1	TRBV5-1	TGCGCCAGCAGCCCCCCACTCGTCGGGGGGTCAGGTGAGCAGTTCTTC	CASSPPLVGGSGEQFF
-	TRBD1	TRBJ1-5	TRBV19	TGTGCCAGTACCCGGGGACAGGGTAGAGGTCAGCCCCAGCATTTT	CASTRGQGRGQPQHF
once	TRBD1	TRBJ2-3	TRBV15	TGTGCCACCAGCAGATCTAAGGGGGCCTCTAGCACAGATACGCAGTATTTT	CATSRSKGASSTDTQYF
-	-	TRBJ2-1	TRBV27	TGTGCCAGCAGTTTTGGGGGTTCCAATGAGCAGTTCTTC	CASSFGGSNEQFF
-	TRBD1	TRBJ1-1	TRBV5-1	TGCGCCAGCAGCTTACAGGGGGGGAACACTGAAGCTTTCTTT	CASSLQGGNTEAFF
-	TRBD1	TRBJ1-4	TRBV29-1	TGCAGCGTGACCGGACAGGGAGCGGCGGCTAATGAAAAACTGTTTTTT	CSVTGQGAAANEKLFF
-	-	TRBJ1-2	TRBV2	TGTGCCACCGTATCCGGGACGCTCTATGGCTACACCTTC	CATVSGTLYGYTF
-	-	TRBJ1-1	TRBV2	TGTGCCAGCAGTGAATTGGGGTGGATGAACACTGAAGCTTTCTTT	CASSELGWMNTEAFF
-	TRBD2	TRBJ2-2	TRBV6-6	TGTGCCAGCAGTCCTCAGAGTAGCGGGGGGGAAAACACCGGGGAGCTGTTTTTT	CASSPQSSGGENTGELFF
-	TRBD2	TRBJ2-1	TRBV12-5	TGTGCTAGTGGTTTGTGGGGGGGTCCCTACAATGAGCAGTTCTTC	CASGLWGGPYNEQFF
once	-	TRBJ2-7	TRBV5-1	TGCGCCAGCAGCTTGGAAGCGGGCCCCTACGAGCAGTACTTC	CASSLEAGPYEQYF
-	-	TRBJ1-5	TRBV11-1	TGTGCCAGCAGCCGCGGACCAGAAGAGAATCAGCCCCAGCATTTT	CASSRGPEENQPQHF
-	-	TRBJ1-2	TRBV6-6	TGTGCCAGCAGTTACAAGGATTACTATGGCTACACCTTC	CASSYKDYYGYTF
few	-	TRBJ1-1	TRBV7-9	TGTGCCAGCAGCTCCGGGGCCTTGAACACTGAAGCTTTCTTT	CASSSGALNTEAFF
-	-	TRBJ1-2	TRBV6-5	TGTGCCAGCAGTTACTCGAACCGGGGGAGAGATGGCTACACCTTC	CASSYSNRGRDGYTF
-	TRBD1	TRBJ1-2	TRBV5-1	TGCGCCAGCGGAAAGCAAGGGGGCTTTGGCTACACCTTC	CASGKQGGFGYTF
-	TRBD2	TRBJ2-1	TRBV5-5	TGTGCCAGCAGCTCACTAGCGGGGGTTCCAAATGAGCAGTTCTTC	CASSSLAGVPNEQFF
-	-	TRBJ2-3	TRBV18	TGTGCCAGCTCAGAACTAGGAGCTAGCACAGATACGCAGTATTTT	CASSELGASTDTQYF
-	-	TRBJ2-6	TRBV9	TGTGCCAGCAGCGTAGCTTTGAGCGCCCCGGGAGCCAACGTCCTGACTTTC	CASSVALSAPGANVLTF
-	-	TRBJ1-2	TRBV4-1	TGCGCCAGCAGCCAAGGGGTTAACTATGGCTACACCTTC	CASSQGVNYGYTF
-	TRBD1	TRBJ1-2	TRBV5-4	TGTGCCAGCAGCTTACCCTTAGGACAGGTGGACTATGGCTACACCTTC	CASSLPLGQVDYGYTF
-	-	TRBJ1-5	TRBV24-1	TGTGCCACCAGTGATTGGGACAGCAATCAGCCCCAGCATTTT	CATSDWDSNQPQHF